This T cell receptor beta chain derives from a study of graft-versus-host responses after intestinal transplantation. Study information: Following induction with anti-thymocyte globulin, all recipients were given tacrolimus and steroids for two to three years. Study-level points and caveats: GvH clones were found in recipient marrow; some appeared first in ileum or blood.

This clone has a single count. The target antigen is unknown. The assay was immunoSEQ multiplex PCR, and TCRdb's table has in-frame clones only and misses some. The sample consists of 20,000 or so clones, over 65% of them appearing once. CDR3 size: 16 residues. The V gene lost 4 bases and the J gene lost 5 bases, with 20 bases spanning the gap. Per the germline V gene, CDR1 is SEHNR and CDR2 is FQNEAQ (reference sequence). Investigators treated the graft tissue so that it released intraepithelial and lamina propria lymphocytes. Sample: ileum tissue, taken about 21 days after intestinal transplant. The V gene is TRBV7-9, the J gene TRBJ1-2; the D gene is possibly TRBD1 (5 bases). The source is a human patient who received an intestinal transplant, so some T cells may come from the graft donor. The CDR3 nucleotides read TGTGCCAGCAGCTCCACATACGGTACGGGACTATATGGCTACACCTTC. Translating gives CASSSTYGTGLYGYTF.